Reported below is one T cell receptor beta chain. Only one count was recorded for this clone. The target of this receptor is not known. The record has no base qualities; no much larger clone is one base away. Other nucleotide sequences in the sample specify the same CDR3. These data originate in a study of shared clonotypes between healthy human individuals (TCRdb year 2020). In terms of the full investigation: The cohort comprised a couple of women and three men aged 18 to 49 years. Between about 0.8 and 9 billion PBMCs per donor were obtained by leukapheresis. Libraries were prepared and TCR repertoires were sequenced by different laboratories using diverse techniques, in order to increase sequencing depth and limit assay-specific biases. Per donor, three plates each were used for CD4 naive and CD4 memory, two for CD8 naive, and one for CD8 memory. Blood TCR repertoires of roughly five healthy adults were deeply sequenced to estimate repertoire size and the extent of clonotype sharing between individuals. On the study overall, not on this receptor specifically: Pairwise subsampling indicated that sequencing depth was expected to affect the degree of clonotype sharing among donors. The genetic and exposure-history diversity represented was limited by the small number of donors. Across a few donors, approximately 4.6% of naive CD4, roughly 3.3% of naive CD8, about 2.3% of memory CD4, and approximately 0.4% of memory CD8 clonotypes were shared. Incomplete sequencing was indicated by rarefaction of sorted-subset datasets, despite the large sequencing depth. Estimated clonotype richness was generally larger for naive than for memory subsets. Compared with non-shared clonotypes, the clonotypes found in all four sorted-subset donors had higher generation probabilities. Only blood was sampled, and tissue TCR repertoires likely differ from those in blood.

The CDR3, from cysteine to phenylalanine, totals 13 residues. CDR3 DNA is the only sequence kept; it has 39 bases, read in frame from the first base. The junction shows trimming of 2 bases on V and 7 bases on J, and the gene matches do not reach 5 bases of it. From a lookup of the germline V gene (reference sequence), CDR1 and CDR2 are MNHEY and SMNVEV. Using the deep immunoSEQ assay, multiplex PCR amplified TCR CDR3 regions from genomic DNA. Genomic DNA extracted from each cell subset was distributed evenly over all wells of several immunoSEQ 96-well plates, and each plate served as one replicate. Each replicate PCR for sorted subsets received 200 ng genomic DNA, equal to about 30,000 T cell genomes. The purified libraries were quantified using a Qubit 3.0 fluorometer, sized with a Bioanalyzer 2100, and then quantified again using the KAPA Library Quantification kit. Each immunoSEQ 96-well plate was sequenced on its own single-read 150-cycle Illumina NextSeq 550 flow cell. The study's processing was this. Because only junctional sequences without quality scores were contained in the immunoSEQ output, filtering matching that applied to full-length reads could not be performed. Sequences were annotated with PyIR, a Python wrapper for IgBLAST v1.9, using IMGT germline references to assign V/J genes and CDR3. Reads were filtered out if the reads had weak V/J assignments (E-value above 1e-6), no CDR3, stop codons, out-of-frame junctions, or ambiguous translated residues. V3J clonotypes were defined as sequences sharing an identical inferred V gene, J gene, and CDR3 amino acid sequence. Percentage overlap between repertoires was computed as shared unique clonotypes divided by the size of the smaller repertoire. Repertoire richness was assessed with RTK rarefaction, the Chao1 estimator, and Recon v2.1 estimates of unobserved clonotypes. OLGA was used to compute generation probabilities for all TCRbeta clonotypes that the gDNA method yielded from several donors. Entries here come from immuneACCESS through TCRdb and include only in-frame sequences with V and J called. Some clones fail to appear in such tables; in the studies checked, an unresolved V gene covers under half of the shortfall, and the cause of the remainder is unknown. D and trimming were read from the DNA, whereas the V and J calls and clone size are those reported in that table. This sample holds about 2.1 million clones; over 85% were observed only once. The leading ten clones occupy approximately 1.6% of the sample.

CD8 naive samples were obtained by positive selection for CCR7 among CD45RO-negative cells, yielding a CD45RA+CCR7+ population from which TemRA cells were excluded. The donors were healthy, HIV-negative adults who had no recently reported acute infections or vaccinations. All donors were Caucasian adults living in Nashville, Tennessee, USA. Blood was obtained by leukapheresis, after which PBMCs were separated by Ficoll-Histopaque density gradient centrifugation and cryopreserved in liquid nitrogen vapor phase. Purity and quantity of every magnetically sorted T cell population were checked by analytical flow cytometry. Genomic DNA was isolated from each sorted fraction and quantified by UV absorbance on a Nanodrop 2000c.

The chain is assembled from TRBV27 and TRBJ2-7, and TRBD2 aligns with 7 junction nucleotides. The origin of this receptor is a man younger than 35 in good health. Some clones in this sample may be carry-over from other donors' samples. Material for sequencing was naive CD8+ T cells from PBMCs. Per the publication, the cell subset or site label means: CD45RA+CCR7+. For the CDR3, the sequence is CASSLGGGREQYF. The nucleotide sequence reads TGTGCCAGCAGTTTAGGGGGGGGTCGTGAGCAGTACTTC.